Below, 28 T cell receptor beta chains from the same sample are listed, as sequenced in a study of T cell responses to AZD1222 COVID-19 vaccine. Libraries were prepared by immunoSEQ multiplex PCR; TCRdb keeps only in-frame clonotypes and omits some of them. The table includes about 140,000 clones, almost 95% detected once. The sample was peripheral blood, taken 28 days after the second AZD1222 dose. The receptors originated from an adult who received the AZD1222 COVID-19 vaccine.

The rearrangement joins TRBV7-3 to TRBJ2-2; D gene ambiguous. V dropped 4 bases and J dropped 4 bases, with 13 bases sitting between them. Germline V gene lookup returns CDR1 SGHTA and CDR2 FQGTGA. This CDR3 spans 15 amino acids. The CDR3 nucleotides read TGTGCCAGCAGCTCCACCCAGGCGTTCACCGGGGAGCTGTTTTTT. This codes for CASSSTQAFTGELFF.

The chain employs TRBV19 and TRBJ1-1; no reliable D call. V lost 6 bases, J lost 3 bases, and 14 bases lay in between. The length of the CDR3 is 14 residues. Germline V gives CDR1 LNHDA, CDR2 SQIVND (reference sequence). The CDR3, as DNA: TGTGCCAGTAGAAAGGGCCTGTGGGACACTGAAGCTTTCTTT. Translating gives CASRKGLWDTEAFF. The entire variable domain, with the rest obtained from reference TRBV19 and TRBJ1-1, is as follows: DGGITQSPKYLFRKEGQNVTLSCEQNLNHDAMYWYRQDPGQGLRLIYYSQIVNDFQKGDIAEGYSVSREKKESFPLTVTSAQKNPTAFYLCASRKGLWDTEAFFGQGTRLTVV.

This CDR3 is CASAKTTSGFTDTQYF. The CDR3 coding sequence is TGTGCCAGCGCAAAAACGACTAGCGGGTTCACAGATACGCAGTATTTT. The genes are TRBV7-8 and TRBJ2-3; TRBD2 matches 10 bases. V was clipped by 8 bases and J by 2 bases; unmatched bases: 10. Germline CDR1 reads SGHVS; CDR2 reads FQNEAQ. The CDR3 consists of 16 residues.

This chain links TRBV5-6 with TRBJ2-3, with D uncertain. Trimming cost V 1 base and J 2 bases, with 8 bases left between them. In germline, CDR1 is SGHDT, CDR2 YYEEEE. CDR3 length: 14 residues. CDR3 residues: CASSLFEATDTQYF. In DNA, the CDR3 is TGTGCCAGCAGCTTGTTCGAGGCCACAGATACGCAGTATTTT.

The chain links TRBV10-1 to TRBJ2-1; TRBD1 or TRBD2 may be the D gene (5 bases each). Germline V gene data show CDR1 as WNHNN and CDR2 as SYGVQD (reference sequence). V lost 2 bases, J lost 2 bases, and 13 bases lay in between. The CDR3 consists of 16 residues. This CDR3 reads CASSEGGGTPYNEQFF. CDR3 nucleotides: TGCGCCAGCAGTGAGGGTGGTGGGACCCCCTACAATGAGCAGTTCTTC.

The V and J genes are TRBV5-6 and TRBJ1-3; D is ambiguous. Germline-derived CDR1 and CDR2 are SGHDT and YYEEEE. Trimming took off 1 base at V and 2 bases at J, with 7 bases between the two ends. CDR3 size: 14 residues. The CDR3 loop reads CASSLRETGNTIYF. In DNA form, the CDR3 reads TGTGCCAGCAGCTTGCGGGAAACTGGAAACACCATATATTTT.

The V call is TRBV28, the J call TRBJ1-2; 7 bases align to TRBD1. This CDR3 is 12 amino acids long. J was trimmed by 7 bases and V by 5 bases; bases with no gene match: 4. Germline lookup yields CDR1 MDHEN and CDR2 SYDVKM. The CDR3 spells CASSPTGFGYTF. The CDR3 nucleotides read TGTGCCAGCAGTCCGACAGGGTTTGGCTACACCTTC.

The chain employs TRBV7-9 and TRBJ1-1, with no clear D. This CDR3 is built from 13 residues. Germline CDR1 SEHNR, CDR2 FQNEAQ (reference sequence). V gave up 10 bases and J gave up 3 bases, with 15 bases separating them. CDR3 loop: CATAPGWDTEAFF. For the CDR3, the DNA is TGTGCCACTGCCCCGGGGTGGGACACTGAAGCTTTCTTT.

This clone has only a few counts. The chain links TRBV19 to TRBJ1-5; TRBD1 aligns across 9 bases. V lost 6 bases, J lost 6 bases, and 15 bases stayed unmatched. CDR3 size: 17 residues. In germline, CDR1 is LNHDA, CDR2 SQIVND (reference sequence). CDR3 coding DNA: TGTGCCAGTAGCTTCGGCAGGAGGACAGGGGTTGGTCAGCCCCAGCATTTT. This encodes CASSFGRRTGVGQPQHF.

V usage is TRBV7-9 and J usage is TRBJ2-1, with 10 bases identical to TRBD2. Per germline, CDR1 SEHNR and CDR2 FQNEAQ (reference sequence). The CDR3 spans 12 residues. V shed 5 bases, J shed 9 bases, and the junction held 1 base outside the gene matches. CDR3 nucleotide sequence: TGTGCCAGCAGCAGACTAGCGGGTGAGCAGTTCTTC. It codes for CASSRLAGEQFF.

The chain carries TRBV4-2 and TRBJ1-4; a weak D match, TRBD1 (6 bases). V was clipped by 6 bases and J by 8 bases, with 16 bases between them. Germline V CDR1 and CDR2: LGHNA, YNFKEQ. The CDR3 is made up of 14 amino acids. In nucleotides, the CDR3 is TGTGCCAGCAGTCCGCAGGGGAATAGGGAAAAACTGTTTTTT. Residues: CASSPQGNREKLFF.

The chain carries TRBV11-2 and TRBJ1-1; D gene unclear. V lost 2 bases, J lost 4 bases, and 11 bases lay in between. The CDR3 runs 14 residues. Germline CDR1 reads SGHAT; CDR2 reads FQNNGV. CDR3 sequence: CASSLNAVSTEAFF. Written as DNA, the CDR3 is TGTGCCAGCAGCTTAAACGCAGTCAGCACTGAAGCTTTCTTT.

The rearrangement uses TRBV2 and TRBJ2-2; TRBD2 might be the D (7 bases). V lost 8 bases and J 3 bases, leaving 13 bases between the germline ends. The germline V gene encodes CDR1 SNHLY and CDR2 FYNNEI. CDR3 length: 14 residues. The CDR3 DNA sequence: TGTGCCAGCGTAACAGGGAGGGACACCGGGGAGCTGTTTTTT. Amino acid sequence: CASVTGRDTGELFF.

The chain employs TRBV7-6 and TRBJ2-7; tentative D call: TRBD1 (5 bases). The CDR3 spans 15 residues. Germline lookup yields CDR1 SGHVS and CDR2 FNYEAQ. V was cut by 3 bases and J by 6 bases, with 18 bases left in between. This CDR3 reads CASSLPPGRKGEQYF. The CDR3 coding sequence is TGTGCCAGCAGCTTGCCCCCAGGGCGCAAAGGCGAGCAGTACTTC.

The DNA of the CDR3 is TGTGCCAGCAGCCAAGTTCAGAGGAGCTCCTATAATTCACCCCTCCACTTT. Translating it yields CASSQVQRSSYNSPLHF. The genes are TRBV4-2 and TRBJ1-6; the D is unclear. The V end lost 1 base, the J end lost 0 bases, and 10 bases lay between the germline ends. This CDR3 has 17 amino acids. Germline CDR1 is LGHNA and CDR2 is YNFKEQ.

The rearrangement joins TRBV2 to TRBJ2-1, with TRBD1 matching over 8 bases. This CDR3 region has 12 residues. J gave up 8 bases and V 6 bases, and 3 bases lay outside the gene matches. Germline CDR1 reads SNHLY; CDR2 reads FYNNEI. The CDR3 sequence is CASSGQGYEQFF. Written as DNA, the CDR3 is TGTGCCAGCAGCGGACAGGGTTATGAGCAGTTCTTC.

The gene calls are TRBV19 and TRBJ2-3; tentatively, D is TRBD1 or TRBD2 (5 bases each). From germline, CDR1 is LNHDA and CDR2 SQIVND (reference sequence). CDR3 length: 15 residues. Trimming cost V 9 bases and J 4 bases, with 20 bases left between them. In DNA form, the CDR3 reads TGTGCCAGCATGGGTTTAGGGACCCGGCCAGATACGCAGTATTTT. This gives the protein CASMGLGTRPDTQYF.

The rearrangement uses TRBV25-1 and TRBJ1-4, with D unclear. The length of the CDR3 is 14 residues. Germline CDR1 reads MGHDK; CDR2 reads SYGVNS. Trimming removed 5 bases at V and 6 bases at J, with 13 bases between. The CDR3 sequence: CASSREGIYEKLFF. CDR3 nucleotide sequence: TGTGCCAGCAGTCGGGAGGGAATCTATGAAAAACTGTTTTTT.

This clone was picked up a small number of times. The chain has TRBV9 and TRBJ1-5; D remains unclear. V dropped 3 bases and J dropped 0 bases, with 10 bases sitting between them. The length of the CDR3 is 15 residues. CDR1 SGDLS and CDR2 YYNGEE come from the germline V gene. The CDR3: CASSAEPYSNQPQHF. Written as DNA, the CDR3 is TGTGCCAGCAGCGCCGAACCTTATAGCAATCAGCCCCAGCATTTT. Full variable domain (remainder filled in from reference TRBV9 and TRBJ1-5): DSGVTQTPKHLITATGQRVTLRCSPRSGDLSVYWYQQSLDQGLQFLIQYYNGEERAKGNILERFSAQQFPDLHSELNLSSLELGDSALYFCASSAEPYSNQPQHFGDGTRLSIL.

The V gene is TRBV7-8, the J gene TRBJ1-5; D remains unclear. Per the germline V gene, CDR1 is SGHVS and CDR2 is FQNEAQ. The CDR3 runs to 13 residues. Trimming removed 2 bases at V and 5 bases at J, with 7 bases between. CDR3 bases: TGTGCCAGCAGCTTAATAAAGGATCAGCCCCAGCATTTT. It specifies CASSLIKDQPQHF.

CDR3 amino acids: CASRIQGSDGYTF. In nucleotides, the CDR3 is TGTGCCAGCAGAATACAGGGATCCGATGGCTACACCTTC. The J gene is TRBJ1-2, the V gene TRBV25-1; D perhaps matches TRBD1 (6 bases). Germline V gene sequence: CDR1 MGHDK, CDR2 SYGVNS. Trimming stripped 6 bases from V and 6 bases from J, with 14 bases between. The CDR3 runs 13 residues.

This clone was counted once. This chain connects TRBV19 to TRBJ2-7; weak D call: TRBD2 (6 bases). The CDR3 is made up of 13 amino acids. Germline loops: CDR1 LNHDA, CDR2 SQIVND (reference sequence). Trimming pared 5 bases from V and 2 bases from J, leaving 10 bases between. The CDR3 sequence: CASSATRTYEQYF. DNA for the CDR3: TGTGCCAGTAGTGCGACTAGGACCTACGAGCAGTACTTC.

The chain joins TRBV30 to TRBJ1-2; D not certain. Germline V CDR1 and CDR2: GTSNPN, SVGIG (reference sequence). V was clipped by 7 bases and J by 2 bases, with 17 bases between them. CDR3 length: 14 amino acids. CDR3 loop: CASPPEGGNYGYTF. CDR3 DNA sequence: TGTGCCTCCCCCCCAGAAGGCGGCAACTATGGCTACACCTTC.

The chain carries TRBV5-5 and TRBJ1-3, with D unclear. V dropped 2 bases and J dropped 4 bases, with 4 bases sitting between them. From germline, CDR1 is SGHKS and CDR2 YYEKEE (reference sequence). This CDR3 spans 12 amino acids. The DNA for the CDR3 is TGTGCCAGCAGCTTATTAGGAAACACCATATATTTT. Translating it yields CASSLLGNTIYF.

The chain links TRBV9 to TRBJ1-2; D unresolved. The CDR3 is 14 amino acids. The germline gives CDR1 SGDLS, CDR2 YYNGEE. Trimming stripped 0 bases from V and 8 bases from J, with 14 bases between. The CDR3 DNA is TGTGCCAGCAGCGTAGACCCTGTCGGGGTCGGCTACACCTTC. Its protein is CASSVDPVGVGYTF.

The chain couples TRBV5-1 to TRBJ1-1; D is unresolved. Germline lookup yields CDR1 SGHRS and CDR2 YFSETQ. The CDR3 consists of 15 residues. V was cut by 0 bases and J by 3 bases, with 12 bases left in between. The CDR3 coding sequence is TGCGCCAGCAGCTTGGAGGGTCGGCTGGACACTGAAGCTTTCTTT. Translation: CASSLEGRLDTEAFF.

The genes are TRBV11-1 and TRBJ1-2, with D perhaps matching TRBD1 (5 bases). V was cut by 5 bases and J by 3 bases, with 10 bases left in between. Germline assignment: CDR1 SGHAT and CDR2 FQDESV (reference sequence). The CDR3 is 13 amino acids. CDR3 region: CASSPGIDYGYTF. CDR3 in DNA: TGTGCCAGCAGCCCAGGGATTGACTATGGCTACACCTTC.

J is TRBJ2-3 and V is TRBV4-2; no firm D call. Trimming took 1 base from V and 1 from J, leaving 6 bases between them. The CDR3 covers 14 residues. The germline V gene encodes CDR1 LGHNA and CDR2 YNFKEQ. The CDR3 loop is CASSQGHGTDTQYF. CDR3 sequence (DNA): TGTGCCAGCAGCCAAGGACACGGCACAGATACGCAGTATTTT.